Listed below are T cell receptor beta chains from one sample, sequenced in a study of shared clonotypes between healthy human individuals. Sequencing used immunoSEQ multiplex PCR; TCRdb keeps in-frame clones, though not all of them. The sample yields roughly 2.2 million clones, around 93% seen once. The specimen was naive CD4+ T cells from PBMCs. The receptors derive from a man aged 18 to 30 in good health. Some clones in this sample may be carry-over from other donors' samples. The CDR3 runs from the conserved cysteine through the conserved F or W. Each record gives: V gene, J gene, clone size, CDR3 length, D gene, CDR3 protein, CDR3 DNA. D genes are given only for firm matches. Clone size is given for some rows only: seen once, a few or many times, or a class if the clone is expanded.

TRBV7-9,TRBJ2-3,.,16,TRBD2,CASSSASGRDTDTQYF,TGTGCCAGCAGCTCCGCGAGCGGGAGGGACACAGATACGCAGTATTTT
TRBV6-5,TRBJ2-5,.,13,.,CASEGGDGRGRYF,TGTGCCAGCGAGGGGGGAGACGGGCGAGGTCGGTACTTC
TRBV4-1,TRBJ2-5,once,13,.,CASSQGIGETQYF,TGCGCCAGCAGCCAAGGAATTGGGGAGACCCAGTACTTC
TRBV2,TRBJ2-7,.,11,.,CASMRSYEQYF,TGTGCCAGCATGAGATCCTACGAGCAGTACTTC
TRBV5-1,TRBJ2-2,.,14,TRBD2,CASKRESNTGELFF,TGCGCCAGCAAGCGGGAATCGAACACCGGGGAGCTGTTTTTT
TRBV13,TRBJ1-1,few,14,.,CASSLIASNTEAFF,TGTGCCAGCAGCTTAATCGCCTCGAACACTGAAGCTTTCTTT
TRBV9,TRBJ2-3,.,14,.,CASSVVDHTDTQYF,TGTGCCAGCAGCGTAGTGGACCACACAGATACGCAGTATTTT
TRBV5-8,TRBJ1-5,.,16,.,CASTPFPGQGGQPQHF,TGTGCCAGCACCCCCTTCCCCGGGCAGGGCGGACAGCCCCAGCATTTT
TRBV23-1,TRBJ2-1,.,18,.,CASSHPKRGRFTYNEQFF,TGCGCCAGCAGTCACCCCAAACGGGGGAGGTTCACCTACAATGAGCAGTTCTTC
TRBV4-2,TRBJ2-7,.,18,TRBD2,CASSQVSAGGPFSYEQYF,TGTGCCAGCAGCCAAGTGTCTGCGGGAGGACCTTTCTCCTACGAGCAGTACTTC
TRBV9,TRBJ2-5,.,13,.,CASSVERAETQYF,TGTGCCAGCAGCGTAGAGCGGGCGGAGACCCAGTACTTC
TRBV10-3,TRBJ1-1,.,14,TRBD1,CAIQRTGGDTEAFF,TGTGCCATACAAAGGACAGGGGGGGACACTGAAGCTTTCTTT
TRBV4-3,TRBJ1-1,.,15,TRBD1,CASSQRRDRPTEAFF,TGCGCCAGCAGCCAGAGGCGGGACAGGCCCACTGAAGCTTTCTTT
TRBV2,TRBJ2-5,.,14,.,CASSQRTEQETQYF,TGTGCCAGCAGTCAGAGGACAGAGCAAGAGACCCAGTACTTC
TRBV6-6,TRBJ1-5,.,15,TRBD1,CASSYPGTGNQPQHF,TGTGCCAGCAGTTACCCCGGGACAGGCAATCAGCCCCAGCATTTT
TRBV11-2,TRBJ2-4,.,12,.,CASSLSRNIQYF,TGTGCCAGCAGCTTGAGCAGAAACATTCAGTACTTC
TRBV30,TRBJ2-3,.,14,.,CAWSLGGSTDTQYF,TGTGCCTGGAGTCTCGGAGGCAGCACAGATACGCAGTATTTT
TRBV9,TRBJ2-5,.,15,.,CASSVGVGGQETQYF,TGTGCCAGCAGCGTTGGGGTCGGGGGCCAAGAGACCCAGTACTTC
TRBV27,TRBJ2-7,once,15,.,CASSLLGISAYEQYF,TGTGCCAGCAGTTTGCTAGGGATCTCCGCCTACGAGCAGTACTTC
TRBV19,TRBJ1-1,once,14,.,CASSGAGRYTEAFF,TGTGCCAGTAGTGGGGCAGGGCGATACACTGAAGCTTTCTTT
TRBV19,TRBJ1-1,few,15,TRBD1,CASNIGQGAVTEAFF,TGTGCCAGTAACATAGGGCAGGGGGCAGTCACTGAAGCTTTCTTT
TRBV7-8,TRBJ1-1,.,14,.,CASSLGALNTEAFF,TGTGCCAGCAGCTTAGGAGCGTTGAACACTGAAGCTTTCTTT
TRBV5-1,TRBJ2-7,.,14,.,CASSLGQRDYEQYF,TGCGCCAGCAGCTTGGGTCAGCGCGACTACGAGCAGTACTTC
TRBV10-3,TRBJ1-5,.,18,.,CAISEFGAGTGSNQPQHF,TGTGCCATCAGTGAATTTGGGGCCGGGACGGGAAGCAATCAGCCCCAGCATTTT
TRBV25-1,TRBJ1-5,.,14,.,CASSDRQLNQPQHF,TGTGCCAGCAGTGACCGACAGCTTAATCAGCCCCAGCATTTT
TRBV18,TRBJ2-5,.,14,.,CASSPTSPGETQYF,TGTGCCAGCTCACCAACCTCGCCGGGAGAGACCCAGTACTTC
TRBV5-1,TRBJ1-3,.,16,.,CASSLEGQTSGNTIYF,TGCGCCAGCAGCTTGGAAGGACAGACCTCTGGAAACACCATATATTTT
TRBV5-1,TRBJ2-7,.,13,.,CASSLRGSHEQYF,TGCGCCAGCAGCTTGCGGGGGTCGCACGAGCAGTACTTC
TRBV4-1,TRBJ2-3,.,16,TRBD2,CASSQAGAGVVDTQYF,TGCGCCAGCAGCCAAGCGGGAGCGGGAGTTGTAGATACGCAGTATTTT
TRBV5-1,TRBJ1-1,.,14,.,CASSPDFPGGEAFF,TGCGCCAGCAGCCCAGACTTTCCGGGGGGTGAAGCTTTCTTT
TRBV5-1,TRBJ1-5,.,14,.,CASSLVAGDQPQHF,TGCGCCAGCAGCTTGGTGGCGGGAGATCAGCCCCAGCATTTT
TRBV5-6,TRBJ2-1,.,16,.,CASSFRLGRSYNEQFF,TGTGCCAGCAGCTTCCGTCTGGGCCGCTCCTACAATGAGCAGTTCTTC
TRBV10-1,TRBJ1-1,.,14,.,CASSSQGWGTEAFF,TGCGCCAGCAGCTCTCAGGGGTGGGGGACTGAAGCTTTCTTT
TRBV19,TRBJ2-3,.,17,TRBD2,CASSTRTSGSWTDTQYF,TGTGCCAGTAGTACCCGGACTAGCGGGAGTTGGACAGATACGCAGTATTTT
TRBV2,TRBJ2-1,.,16,.,CARTRDPSSDLGEQFF,TGTGCCAGAACACGGGACCCCAGTTCGGATTTGGGTGAGCAGTTCTTC
TRBV7-2,TRBJ2-5,.,16,.,CASSLEMTGAKETQYF,TGTGCCAGCAGCTTAGAAATGACAGGCGCTAAAGAGACCCAGTACTTC
TRBV5-1,TRBJ2-7,.,13,.,CASSLDTHYEQYF,TGCGCCAGCAGCTTGGATACCCACTACGAGCAGTACTTC
TRBV7-2,TRBJ1-2,.,16,.,CASSWRGAQGNYGYTF,TGTGCCAGCAGCTGGAGGGGAGCTCAAGGGAACTATGGCTACACCTTC
TRBV19,TRBJ2-2,.,15,TRBD1,CASSRTGVGTGELFF,TGTGCCAGTAGTAGGACAGGGGTCGGCACCGGGGAGCTGTTTTTT
TRBV9,TRBJ1-2,.,17,.,CASSPQGLSPLLYGYTF,TGTGCCAGCAGCCCTCAAGGACTATCCCCGTTACTCTATGGCTACACCTTC
TRBV7-6,TRBJ2-1,.,14,TRBD2,CASSLSLAGNEQFF,TGTGCCAGCAGCTTAAGCCTAGCGGGAAATGAGCAGTTCTTC
TRBV7-2,TRBJ1-2,.,15,TRBD1,CASSSRTGRNYGYTF,TGTGCCAGCAGCTCTCGGACAGGAAGAAACTATGGCTACACCTTC
TRBV20-1,TRBJ2-7,few,11,.,CSARSPYEQYF,TGCAGTGCTAGGTCTCCTTACGAGCAGTACTTC
TRBV18,TRBJ2-6,once,20,.,CASSPRGLVPPTSGANVLTF,TGTGCCAGCTCACCCCGGGGCCTGGTCCCCCCAACCTCTGGGGCCAACGTCCTGACTTTC